This record looks at one T cell receptor (beta chain) sequence and its context. This sample is drawn from a study of cytomegalovirus exposure and HLA in healthy donors. The PCR had 60 Vbeta and 13 Jbeta primers. TCRdb's copy holds only in-frame clones and misses some; the assay was immunoSEQ multiplex PCR. This repertoire shows fewer than 100,000 clones, about 75% found once; its top ten account for roughly 7.7%. The receptor was isolated from a middle-aged man in good health and CMV-seropositive. The source material was PBMCs.

CDR3 protein: CASSRAGGEKLFF. CDR3 in DNA: TGCGCCAGCAGTAGGGCAGGGGGAGAAAAACTGTTTTTT. This chain connects TRBV10-1 to TRBJ1-4; 7 nucleotides line up with TRBD1. The V and J ends lost 5 bases and 8 bases, in that order; junction bases with no gene match: 5. The length of the CDR3 is 13 residues. The germline V gene encodes CDR1 WNHNN and CDR2 SYGVQD (reference sequence).